This T cell receptor beta chain derives from a study of blood T cell repertoires in COVID-19. In the study overall: Acute and convalescent COVID-19 specimens originated in the United States, Italy and Spain. Nucleic acid was either cDNA or gDNA, and it came from T cells, B-cell-depleted T cells, or PBMCs.

Seattle researchers signed up patients amid active infection and tracked them longitudinally. Original processing methods: It was from reference gene primer amplification that nucleated cell counts were estimated. Some clones are missing from TCRdb's copy, which holds only in-frame ones; the method was immunoSEQ multiplex PCR. The V and J calls and clone size were taken over from that table, and D and trimming were inferred from the DNA. This table holds about 150,000 clones, around 87% found once. The clonotype comes from a man in his sixties with COVID-19, enrolled during active disease. The specimen sequenced was peripheral blood.

CDR3 nucleotides: TGTGCCAGCAGCTTGGAGGGGGCGCAATACTATGGCTACACCTTC. This translates into CASSLEGAQYYGYTF. The chain carries TRBV7-9 and TRBJ1-2; 7 bases line up with TRBD1. V dropped 3 bases and J dropped 3; count of bases not matched to a gene: 7. The CDR3 is 15 amino acids. The germline CDR1 and CDR2 sequences are SEHNR and FQNEAQ (reference sequence).